This T cell receptor beta chain came from a study of CD8 T cells in ankylosing spondylitis. Overall study findings and caveats: Within matched ankylosing spondylitis synovial fluid, disease-linked clones were reportedly significantly enriched.

TCRdb itself ran the 5' RACE reads through MiXCR, one entry per CDR3 protein. The sample yields fewer than 200,000 distinct CDR3 sequences, 18% seen once. In the case of this clonotype: Its antigen is still unknown.

The germline gives CDR1 MNHEY, CDR2 SMNVEV (reference sequence). V shed 7 bases and J shed 3 bases, with 14 bases lying between them. There are 14 residues in the CDR3. The chain employs TRBV27 and TRBJ2-3; D ambiguous. This clonotype was obtained from a male donor aged 10 to 30 with ankylosing spondylitis or in good health (not recorded which). Source material: blood, either unsorted or a sorted T cell fraction (not recorded which). For the CDR3, the DNA is TGTGCCAGCACCTTAACCTCACGAACAGATACGCAGTATTTT. As protein: CASTLTSRTDTQYF.